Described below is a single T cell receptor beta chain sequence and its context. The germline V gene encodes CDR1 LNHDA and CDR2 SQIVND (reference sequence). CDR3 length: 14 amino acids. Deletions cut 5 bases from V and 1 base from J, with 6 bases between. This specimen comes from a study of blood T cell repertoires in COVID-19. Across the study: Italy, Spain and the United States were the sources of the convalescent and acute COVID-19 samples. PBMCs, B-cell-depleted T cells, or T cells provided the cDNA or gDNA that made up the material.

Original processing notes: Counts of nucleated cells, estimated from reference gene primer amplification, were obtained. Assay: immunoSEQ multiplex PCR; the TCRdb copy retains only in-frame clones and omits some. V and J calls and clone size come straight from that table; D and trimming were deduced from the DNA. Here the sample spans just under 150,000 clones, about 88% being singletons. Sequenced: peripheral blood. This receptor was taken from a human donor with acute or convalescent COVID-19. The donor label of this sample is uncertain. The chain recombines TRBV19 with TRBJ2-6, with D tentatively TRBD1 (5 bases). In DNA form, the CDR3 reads TGTGCCAGTAGTCCAGGGTCTGGGGCCAACGTCCTGACTTTC. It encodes CASSPGSGANVLTF.